This TCR beta chain emerged from a study of shared clonotypes between healthy human individuals. Clones were read by immunoSEQ multiplex PCR, and TCRdb kept only the in-frame ones, dropping some. The sample comprises just over 2,000,000 clones, 95% of which are singletons, and 0.13% rests with the top ten. Study conclusions and caveats: Richness estimates generally favored naive over memory subsets.

The trim removed 8 bases at V and 3 bases at J, leaving 9 bases unmatched. CDR1 MNHEY and CDR2 SMNVEV come from the germline V gene (reference sequence). The CDR3 is made up of 15 amino acids. A remark on this clone: No antigen is known for it.

This clonotype originated in a man between 18 and 29 years old in good health. This chain joins TRBV27 and TRBJ2-7; 11 positions match TRBD1. The sequenced sample was naive CD4+ T cells sorted from blood. The subset here: CD45RA+ positively selected. The chain's CDR3 is CASRSTGTGGYEQYF. The CDR3 coding sequence is TGTGCCAGCCGGTCCACCGGGACAGGGGGCTACGAGCAGTACTTC.